These 27 T cell receptor beta chains were sequenced from one sample in a study of human T cells and chemical hapten exposure. Stated time point: patch test 1, 2 weeks after DPC sensitization. Treatment noted: therapeutic diphenylcyclopropenone sensitization with weekly scalp DPC. From the RACE reads, TCRdb called clonotypes with MiXCR, one entry per CDR3 protein. The sample records 65,000 to 85,000 distinct CDR3 sequences, approximately 10% being singletons. Sequenced here: whole blood, sampled in connection with sensitization to the hapten diphenylcyclopropenone (DPC). These receptor sequences come from a woman aged 45-65 years with alopecia areata. Some clones in this sample may be carry-over from other donors' samples.

This clonotype has a handful of counts. The rearrangement joins TRBV7-9 to TRBJ2-1; 7 bases fit TRBD2. The V gene end was trimmed by 1 base and the J gene end by 8 bases; junction bases not matched to a gene: 8. CDR1 SEHNR and CDR2 FQNEAQ come from the germline V gene (reference sequence). This CDR3 has 15 residues. The CDR3 protein is CASSLVSGPGDEQFF. The CDR3 nucleotides read TGTGCCAGCAGCTTAGTTAGCGGGCCCGGAGATGAGCAGTTCTTC.

This clonotype showed up many times. V is TRBV18 and J is TRBJ2-1; D possibly corresponds to TRBD1 (6 bases). V dropped 0 bases and J dropped 5 bases, with 17 bases sitting between them. CDR3 length: 17 amino acids. In germline, CDR1 is KGHSH, CDR2 LQKENI. The CDR3 sequence is CASSPPNQRQGHNEQFF. DNA of the CDR3: TGTGCCAGCTCACCACCGAATCAACGGCAGGGGCACAATGAGCAGTTCTTC. The full variable domain, with the rest looked up from reference TRBV18 and TRBJ2-1, is NAGVMQNPRHLVRRRGQEARLRCSPMKGHSHVYWYRQLPEEGLKFMVYLQKENIIDESGMPKERFSAEFPKEGPSILRIQQVVRGDSAAYFCASSPPNQRQGHNEQFFGPGTRLTVL.

This clonotype was observed a handful of times. This chain uses TRBV6-2 or TRBV6-3 with TRBJ1-5; 10 nucleotides line up with TRBD1. CDR1 and CDR2 (germline): MNHEY, SVGEGT. V lost 6 bases, J lost 1 base, and 3 bases stayed unmatched. This CDR3 contains 15 residues. CDR3 nucleotides: TGTGCCAGCAGATGGGACAGGGGCAGCAATCAGCCCCAGCATTTT. The encoded protein is CASRWDRGSNQPQHF.

This clonotype has a handful of counts. The chain joins TRBV7-9 to TRBJ2-4; D is perhaps TRBD2 (6 bases). The germline CDR1 and CDR2 sequences are SEHNR and FQNEAQ (reference sequence). The CDR3 has 16 residues. V was pared by 1 base and J by 0 bases, with 10 bases between. The chain's CDR3 is CASSLGGVLAKNIQYF. The CDR3 bases are TGTGCCAGCAGCTTAGGGGGGGTCCTAGCCAAAAACATTCAGTACTTC.

This clonotype has only a few counts. The CDR3 here is CASSFAVPYEQYF. Written as DNA, the CDR3 is TGTGCCAGCAGTTTTGCCGTACCCTACGAGCAGTACTTC. V gene TRBV12-3 or TRBV12-4 combines with J gene TRBJ2-7; D not resolved. The CDR3 runs 13 residues. Trimming shortened V by 3 bases and J by 2 bases, and 8 bases separated the two germline ends.

The V call is TRBV29-1, the J call TRBJ2-1; 10 nucleotides match TRBD1. This CDR3 is 14 amino acids long. The V segment lost 7 bases and the J segment 9 bases; nucleotides outside the gene matches: 12. CDR1 is SQVTM and CDR2 is ANQGSEA in the germline V gene. DNA for the CDR3: TGCAGCGCCACCGGGACAGGGGTTTTTGCTGAGCAGTTCTTC. It yields the protein CSATGTGVFAEQFF.

There are many counts of this clonotype. The gene calls are TRBV7-9 and TRBJ2-7; possibly TRBD2 for D (6 bases). Germline V gene data show CDR1 as SEHNR and CDR2 as FQNEAQ (reference sequence). Trimming took 1 base from V and 4 from J, leaving 11 bases between them. The CDR3 length is 14 residues. CDR3 coding DNA: TGTGCCAGCAGCTTAGACGGGGGTATGTACGAGCAGTACTTC. This sequence encodes CASSLDGGMYEQYF.

The chain joins TRBV9 to TRBJ2-4; no clear D. The V gene's germline CDR1 is SGDLS and CDR2 YYNGEE. The CDR3 length is 14 residues. V dropped 3 bases and J dropped 0 bases, with 7 bases sitting between them. The CDR3 reads CASSDNLAKNIQYF. As DNA, the CDR3 is TGTGCCAGCAGCGATAACCTAGCCAAAAACATTCAGTACTTC.

This clonotype showed up many times. V usage is TRBV2 and J usage is TRBJ1-5, with D tentatively TRBD1 (6 bases). CDR3 length: 14 residues. Germline CDR1 SNHLY, CDR2 FYNNEI. V was trimmed by 6 bases and J by 6 bases, leaving 15 bases between them. The CDR3 protein is CASRSQGRGQPQHF. CDR3 DNA: TGTGCCAGCAGGTCTCAGGGGAGAGGTCAGCCCCAGCATTTT.

This CDR3 is CASSLSLAGNEQFF. For the CDR3, the DNA is TGTGCCAGCAGCTTATCACTAGCGGGCAATGAGCAGTTCTTC. This sequence joins TRBV7-6 and TRBJ2-1, with 9 bases identical to TRBD2. With V trimmed by 2 bases and J by 6 bases, 2 bases remained unmatched. Germline V gene sequence: CDR1 SGHVS, CDR2 FNYEAQ. This CDR3 is built from 14 residues.

J is TRBJ2-4 and V is TRBV7-3; D possibly corresponds to TRBD2 (6 bases). The CDR3 has 16 amino acids. CDR1 and CDR2 from the germline V gene are SGHTA and FQGTGA. V gave up 4 bases and J gave up 2 bases, with 15 bases separating them. CDR3 protein: CASSSTGTPPKNIQYF. DNA of the CDR3: TGTGCCAGCAGCTCCACCGGGACTCCACCCAAAAACATTCAGTACTTC.

This clonotype was detected many times. J is TRBJ2-1 and V is TRBV18; no firm D call. There are 11 residues in the CDR3. Trimming shortened V by 4 bases and J by 8 bases, and 6 bases separated the two germline ends. The V gene's germline CDR1 is KGHSH and CDR2 LQKENI. CDR3 sequence (DNA): TGTGCCAGCTCACTCGCGGATGAGCAGTTCTTC. Residues: CASSLADEQFF.

This clonotype has a handful of counts. The CDR3 sequence: CAWTRDGSYEQYF. The CDR3 bases are TGTGCCTGGACCCGGGACGGCTCCTACGAGCAGTACTTC. The chain recombines TRBV30 with TRBJ2-7; either TRBD1 or TRBD2 may supply D (5 bases each). Germline V gives CDR1 GTSNPN, CDR2 SVGIG (reference sequence). The germline V and J ends were trimmed by 4 bases and 0 bases, with 10 bases remaining between them. The CDR3 sequence is 13 residues long.

The CDR3 region has the DNA TGTGCCAGCAGCCCGAGACAGGCCTCGGGCAATCAGCCCCAGCATTTT. As protein: CASSPRQASGNQPQHF. The chain recombines TRBV7-6 with TRBJ1-5, with D perhaps matching TRBD1 (6 bases). CDR3 length: 16 amino acids. Germline V gene sequence: CDR1 SGHVS, CDR2 FNYEAQ. V shed 5 bases and J shed 2 bases, with 16 bases lying between them. The whole variable domain, filled in from reference TRBV7-6 and TRBJ1-5, reads GAGVSQSPRYKVTKRGQDVALRCDPISGHVSLYWYRQALGQGPEFLTYFNYEAQQDKSGLPNDRFSAERPEGSISTLTIQRTEQRDSAMYRCASSPRQASGNQPQHFGDGTRLSIL.

This clonotype turned up a few times. J is TRBJ2-1 and V is TRBV30, with TRBD1 matching over 8 bases. The CDR3 has 12 residues. Germline assignment: CDR1 GTSNPN and CDR2 SVGIG (reference sequence). Trimming took 3 bases from V and 7 from J; bases not matched to a gene: 2. Here the CDR3 reads CAWRGQVNEQFF. CDR3 nucleotides: TGTGCCTGGAGGGGACAGGTGAATGAGCAGTTCTTC.

In its sample, this clonotype was seen many times. The chain has TRBV2 and TRBJ2-3; 7 bases fit TRBD2. Trimming took 7 bases from V and 0 from J; bases not matched to a gene: 7. Germline assignment: CDR1 SNHLY and CDR2 FYNNEI. The CDR3 runs to 15 residues. DNA for the CDR3: TGTGCCAGCATCCGGGGAGGGCCCAGCACAGATACGCAGTATTTT. It is translated as CASIRGGPSTDTQYF.

This chain connects TRBV9 to TRBJ1-5; D remains ambiguous. The V and J ends lost 0 bases and 1 base respectively, with 2 bases between them. The CDR3 is made up of 13 amino acids. Germline-derived CDR1 and CDR2 are SGDLS and YYNGEE. The CDR3 coding sequence is TGTGCCAGCAGCGTAGGGAGCAATCAGCCCCAGCATTTT. Residues: CASSVGSNQPQHF.

This clonotype has just one count. In nucleotides, the CDR3 is TGCAGTGGTTCCAACCATAACGAGCAGTACTTC. Translation: CSGSNHNEQYF. This sequence joins TRBV20-1 and TRBJ2-7, with D hard to call. CDR3 length equals 11 residues. The ends were cut back, 7 bases at V and 5 bases at J, with 12 bases in the middle. Looked up from germline, CDR1 is DFQATT and CDR2 is SNEGSKA (reference sequence).

The V call is TRBV29-1, the J call TRBJ2-5; 7 nucleotides agree with TRBD1. From germline, CDR1 is SQVTM and CDR2 ANQGSEA. Trimming took 1 base from V and 3 from J; bases not matched to a gene: 8. The length of the CDR3 is 15 residues. CDR3 loop: CSVEVNRGLEETQYF. The DNA for the CDR3 is TGCAGCGTTGAAGTTAACAGGGGATTGGAAGAGACCCAGTACTTC.

This clonotype turned up a few times. The chain employs TRBV20-1 and TRBJ1-1, with D hard to call. Germline lookup yields CDR1 DFQATT and CDR2 SNEGSKA (reference sequence). The germline V and J ends were trimmed by 8 bases and 5 bases, with 12 bases remaining between them. The CDR3 extends over 11 amino acids. The CDR3 loop is CSLLRRTEAFF. The CDR3 DNA sequence: TGCAGTCTACTAAGAAGGACTGAAGCTTTCTTT.

This clonotype has ten or more counts. V and J are TRBV7-2 and TRBJ1-5, with 7 bases that match TRBD1. The CDR3 is made up of 14 amino acids. The germline CDR1 and CDR2 sequences are SGHTA and FQGNSA. V was clipped by 4 bases and J by 6 bases; unmatched bases: 6. The DNA for the CDR3 is TGTGCCAGCAGCTCGGCGACAGGGACTCAGCCCCAGCATTTT. It encodes CASSSATGTQPQHF.

At least ten counts were recorded for this clonotype. The J gene is TRBJ1-1, the V gene TRBV3-1; no reliable D call. Trimming stripped 3 bases from V and 1 base from J, with 6 bases between. The CDR3 is 13 amino acids. Per the germline V gene, CDR1 is LGHDT and CDR2 is YNNKEL (reference sequence). CDR3 coding DNA: TGTGCCAGCAGCCAGGGCCGGAACACTGAAGCTTTCTTT. Translating gives CASSQGRNTEAFF.

Notes on this clonotype: This could be a read error, since a much larger clone is one nucleotide away. V and J are TRBV12-3 or TRBV12-4 and TRBJ2-5; D is ambiguous. With 6 bases removed from V and 2 bases from J, the gap between germline ends came to 13 bases. This CDR3 spans 14 amino acids. CDR3 amino acids: CASSPPCGQETQYF. The CDR3 nucleotides read TGTGCCAGCAGCCCCCCTTGTGGGCAAGAGACCCAGTACTTC.

This clonotype was detected only a few times. This chain links TRBV28 with TRBJ1-1; D might be TRBD1 (6 bases). Germline assignment: CDR1 MDHEN and CDR2 SYDVKM. The CDR3 has 15 amino acids. Trimming pared 8 bases from V and 8 bases from J, leaving 24 bases between. The CDR3 protein is CASVTAATGPSEAFF. The DNA of the CDR3 is TGTGCCAGCGTAACCGCCGCAACAGGGCCCTCCGAAGCTTTCTTT.

The chain employs TRBV29-1 and TRBJ2-1; no firm D call. The V end was cut by 7 bases, the J end by 6 bases, with 13 bases between. CDR1 is SQVTM, CDR2 ANQGSEA, per germline. The CDR3 has 12 amino acids. The CDR3 DNA follows: TGCAGCGCGGGCCTGTTGGGCAATGAGCAGTTCTTC. This gives the protein CSAGLLGNEQFF.

This rearrangement joins TRBV6-1 to TRBJ1-5; perhaps TRBD1 as D (5 bases). The CDR3 extends over 13 amino acids. Germline V lookup: CDR1 MNHNS, CDR2 SASEGT. With 8 bases removed from V and 2 bases from J, the gap between germline ends came to 10 bases. This chain's CDR3 is CASDSYGNQPQHF. CDR3 nucleotide sequence: TGTGCCAGCGACAGCTATGGCAATCAGCCCCAGCATTTT.

The chain carries TRBV29-1 and TRBJ2-3; no firm D call. The V end was cut by 8 bases, the J end by 1 base, with 10 bases between. Germline V lookup: CDR1 SQVTM, CDR2 ANQGSEA. The CDR3 consists of 12 residues. CDR3 bases: TGCAGCTTAGAGCGAGGCACAGATACGCAGTATTTT. Protein: CSLERGTDTQYF.